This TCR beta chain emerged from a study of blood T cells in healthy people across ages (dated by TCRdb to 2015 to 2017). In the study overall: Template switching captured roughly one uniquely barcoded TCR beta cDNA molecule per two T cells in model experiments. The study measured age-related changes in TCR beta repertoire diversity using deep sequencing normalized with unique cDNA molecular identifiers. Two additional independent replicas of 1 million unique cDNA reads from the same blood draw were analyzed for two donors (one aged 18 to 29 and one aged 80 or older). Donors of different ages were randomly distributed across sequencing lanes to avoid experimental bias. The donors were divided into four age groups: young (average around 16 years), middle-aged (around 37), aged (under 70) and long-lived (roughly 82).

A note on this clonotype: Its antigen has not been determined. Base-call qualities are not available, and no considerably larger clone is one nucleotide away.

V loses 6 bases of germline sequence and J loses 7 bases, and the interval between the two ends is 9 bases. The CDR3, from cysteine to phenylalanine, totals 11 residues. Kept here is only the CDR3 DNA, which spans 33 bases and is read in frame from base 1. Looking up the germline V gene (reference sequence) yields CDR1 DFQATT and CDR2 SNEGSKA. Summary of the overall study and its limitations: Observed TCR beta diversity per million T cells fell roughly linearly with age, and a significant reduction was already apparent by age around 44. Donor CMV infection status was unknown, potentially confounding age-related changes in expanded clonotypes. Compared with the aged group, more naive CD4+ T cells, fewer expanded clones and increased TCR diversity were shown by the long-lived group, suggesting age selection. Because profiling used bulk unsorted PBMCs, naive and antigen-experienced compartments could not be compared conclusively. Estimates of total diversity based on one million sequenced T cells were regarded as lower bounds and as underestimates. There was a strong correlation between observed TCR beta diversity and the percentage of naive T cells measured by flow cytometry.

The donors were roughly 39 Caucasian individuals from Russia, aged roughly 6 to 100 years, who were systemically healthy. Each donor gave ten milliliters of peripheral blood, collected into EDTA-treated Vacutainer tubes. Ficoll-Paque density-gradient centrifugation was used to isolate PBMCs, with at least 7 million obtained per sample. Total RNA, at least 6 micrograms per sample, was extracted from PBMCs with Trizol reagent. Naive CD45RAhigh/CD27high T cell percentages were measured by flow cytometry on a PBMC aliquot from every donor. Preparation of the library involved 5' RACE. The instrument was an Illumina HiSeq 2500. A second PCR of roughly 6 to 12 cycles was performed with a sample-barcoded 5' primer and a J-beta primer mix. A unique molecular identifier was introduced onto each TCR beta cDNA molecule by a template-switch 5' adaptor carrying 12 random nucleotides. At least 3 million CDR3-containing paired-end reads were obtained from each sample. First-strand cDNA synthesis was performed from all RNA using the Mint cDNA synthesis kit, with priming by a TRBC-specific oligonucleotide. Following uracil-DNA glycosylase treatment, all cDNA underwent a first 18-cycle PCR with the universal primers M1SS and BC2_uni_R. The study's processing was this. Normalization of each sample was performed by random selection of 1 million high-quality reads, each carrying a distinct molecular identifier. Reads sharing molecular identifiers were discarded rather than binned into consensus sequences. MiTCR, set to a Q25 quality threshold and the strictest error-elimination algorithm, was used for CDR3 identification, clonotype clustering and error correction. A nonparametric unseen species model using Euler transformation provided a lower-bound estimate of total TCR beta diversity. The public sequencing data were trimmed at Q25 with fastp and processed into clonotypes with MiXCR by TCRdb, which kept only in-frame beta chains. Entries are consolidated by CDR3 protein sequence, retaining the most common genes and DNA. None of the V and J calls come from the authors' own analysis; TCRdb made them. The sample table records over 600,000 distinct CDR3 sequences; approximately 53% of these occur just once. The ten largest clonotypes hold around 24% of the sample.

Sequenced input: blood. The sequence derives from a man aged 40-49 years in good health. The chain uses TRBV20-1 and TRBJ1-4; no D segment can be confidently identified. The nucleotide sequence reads TGCAGTGCCAGGAGCGTTGAAAAACTGTTTTTT. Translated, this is CSARSVEKLFF.